The sequence of this T cell receptor (beta chain) was determined in a study of OX40 agonist ivuxolimab in advanced cancers. Only in-frame clones appear in the TCRdb table, and some are missing; sequencing was by immunoSEQ multiplex PCR. The table has about 55,000 clones, roughly 86% seen once. The source is an adult with an advanced solid tumor such as melanoma, head and neck, liver or kidney cancer. The material was CD4+ or CD8+ T cells sorted from blood, obtained in a trial of the OX40 agonist ivuxolimab.

The CDR3 sequence is CATTLPVPGSGNTIYF. The CDR3 DNA is TGTGCCACCACCCTACCGGTCCCGGGATCTGGAAACACCATATATTTT. The V call is TRBV28, the J call TRBJ1-3, with D unresolved. Germline assignment: CDR1 MDHEN and CDR2 SYDVKM. CDR3 length equals 16 residues. Trimming shortened V by 10 bases and J by 1 base, and 20 bases separated the two germline ends.